This passage covers 24 T cell receptor beta chains from one sample sequenced in a study of T-cell reconstitution after alpha-beta-depleted transplantation in children. Preparation of the TCRbeta library used unique molecular identifiers. Via MiXCR, TCRdb re-called the PCR reads, giving one row per CDR3 protein. The sample has around 370,000 distinct CDR3 sequences; over 9% are singletons. The specimen comprised PBMCs from the stem cell graft donor, sampled from the stem cell graft. The receptors derive from a human donor who donated a stem cell graft to a child with acute lymphoblastic leukemia.

In regard to this clonotype: The junction shows a germline mismatch at one end, possibly a read error. V and J are TRBV3-1 and TRBJ2-1; 7 nucleotides match TRBD2. CDR1 and CDR2 from the germline V gene are LGHDT and YNNKEL (reference sequence). The length of the CDR3 is 14 residues. The CDR3 is CASSQGLADKEQFF. In DNA form, the CDR3 reads TGTGCCAGCAGCCAAGGGCTAGCGGACAAGGAGCAGTTCTTC.

This clonotype was counted between two and nine times. J is TRBJ2-7 and V is TRBV12-3 or TRBV12-4; the D gene could be TRBD1 or TRBD2 (5 bases each). V lost 3 bases to trimming and J lost 0 bases, with 12 bases between them. The CDR3 loop spans 15 amino acids. The CDR3, as DNA: TGTGCCAGCAGTTTGATCCCGGGACCCTCCTACGAGCAGTACTTC. Translation gives CASSLIPGPSYEQYF.

This clonotype has only a few counts. V is TRBV20-1 and J is TRBJ1-2; D is uncertain. The length of the CDR3 is 12 residues. The germline V gene encodes CDR1 DFQATT and CDR2 SNEGSKA (reference sequence). V was shortened by 1 base and J by 2 bases, with 5 bases between the two germline ends. The CDR3 region is CSARVGNYGYTF. In DNA form, the CDR3 reads TGCAGTGCTAGAGTTGGGAACTATGGCTACACCTTC.

There are many counts of this clonotype. The chain carries TRBV12-3 or TRBV12-4 and TRBJ2-1, with TRBD1 matching over 10 bases. This CDR3 contains 12 residues. This CDR3 reads CGSSGQGNEQFF. CDR3 DNA sequence: TGTGGGTCTTCGGGACAGGGGAATGAGCAGTTCTTC.

This clonotype was detected only a few times. This chain joins TRBV7-2 and TRBJ2-1, with D maybe TRBD2 (6 bases). Trimming removed 5 bases from V and 4 bases from J, with 15 bases in between. This CDR3 has 15 residues. CDR1 and CDR2 (germline): SGHTA, FQGNSA. CDR3 sequence (DNA): TGTGCCAGCAGCGTTAGCGGAAGACGATACAATGAGCAGTTCTTC. This codes for CASSVSGRRYNEQFF. Full variable domain (rest looked up from reference TRBV7-2 and TRBJ2-1): GAGVSQSPSNKVTEKGKDVELRCDPISGHTALYWYRQSLGQGLEFLIYFQGNSAPDKSGLPSDRFSAERTGGSVSTLTIQRTQQEDSAVYLCASSVSGRRYNEQFFGPGTRLTVL.

This clonotype has at least ten counts. The chain employs TRBV10-3 and TRBJ2-1; 14 nucleotides match TRBD2. Looked up from germline, CDR1 is ENHRY and CDR2 is SYGVKD. Losses at the gene ends were 6 bases for V and 5 bases for J; bases not matched to a gene: 9. This CDR3 has 17 amino acids. CDR3 DNA sequence: TGTGCCATCAGCCCGACTAGCGGGAGGGGAGCTGACAATGAGCAGTTCTTC. Protein sequence: CAISPTSGRGADNEQFF.

This chain connects TRBV4-1 to TRBJ2-7; the D call may be TRBD1 or TRBD2 (5 bases each). This CDR3 has 15 residues. CDR1 and CDR2 from the germline V gene are MGHRA and YSYEKL. V was pared by 4 bases and J by 2 bases, with 15 bases between. CDR3 in DNA: TGCGCCAGCAGCCTTGGGGGACCGTCGGCCTACGAGCAGTACTTC. It is translated as CASSLGGPSAYEQYF.

The chain links TRBV7-2 to TRBJ2-5, with D tentatively TRBD1 (6 bases). The germline V gene has CDR1 SGHTA and CDR2 FQGNSA. The CDR3 extends over 15 amino acids. V was pared by 8 bases and J by 5 bases, with 21 bases between. In DNA form, the CDR3 reads TGTGCCAGCGGAAATGGACAGCCCGTCGGGGAGACCCAGTACTTC. This sequence encodes CASGNGQPVGETQYF.

This clonotype has at least ten counts. The chain is built from TRBV6-1 and TRBJ1-3, with a possible D match to TRBD1 (5 bases). Germline CDR1 MNHNS, CDR2 SASEGT. CDR3 length: 15 residues. V shed 6 bases and J shed 2 bases, with 14 bases lying between them. The CDR3 loop is CASSSHQGPGNTIYF. CDR3 DNA sequence: TGTGCCAGCAGCTCCCACCAGGGCCCTGGAAACACCATATATTTT.

V is TRBV27 and J is TRBJ2-7, with D possibly TRBD2 on 5 matching bases. Between the trimmed V and J ends, which lost 2 bases and 6 bases, there was a span of 14 bases. The germline V gene has CDR1 MNHEY and CDR2 SMNVEV (reference sequence). This CDR3 is 14 amino acids long. Written as DNA, the CDR3 is TGTGCCAGCAGTTTAGAGCCCCGGGGATCCGAGCAGTACTTC. The encoded protein is CASSLEPRGSEQYF.

On this clonotype: A clone one base away is much larger, so this may be a read error. No conserved phenylalanine or tryptophan is present at the end of the CDR3, so a read error is the likely explanation. V is TRBV4-3 and J is TRBJ2-7; D not certain. CDR1 LGHNA and CDR2 YSLEER come from the germline V gene. The V and J ends lost 1 base and 2 bases respectively, with 6 bases between them. The CDR3 contains 13 residues. For the CDR3, the DNA is TGCGCCAGCAGCCAAGGCCAGGCCTACGAGCAGTACTAC. Its protein is CASSQGQAYEQYY.

This chain uses TRBV29-1 with TRBJ2-5; 12 bases agree with TRBD2. The CDR3 extends over 16 amino acids. V lost 6 bases and J lost 5; bases outside the gene matches: 13. The germline gives CDR1 SQVTM, CDR2 ANQGSEA. This CDR3 reads CSVPGTSGPGSETQYF. The CDR3 nucleotides are TGCAGCGTCCCCGGGACTAGCGGGCCGGGTTCGGAGACCCAGTACTTC.

This clonotype was detected ten times or more. V gene TRBV27 combines with J gene TRBJ2-7; 7 nucleotides agree with TRBD2. The junction had 8 bases not matched to a gene; V was cut back by 3 bases and J by 0 bases. Germline CDR1 and CDR2: MNHEY and SMNVEV (reference sequence). The CDR3 sequence is 16 residues long. The CDR3 DNA is TGTGCCAGCAGTTTTGGGCTGGGCGGGAGCTCCTACGAGCAGTACTTC. It translates to CASSFGLGGSSYEQYF.

This clonotype was detected a few times. J is TRBJ1-1 and V is TRBV7-2; possible D gene TRBD1, 5 bases. CDR3 size: 14 residues. The germline V gene encodes CDR1 SGHTA and CDR2 FQGNSA. V lost 5 bases and J 11 bases, leaving 21 bases between the germline ends. This CDR3 is CASSGGGSKVGAFF. Written as DNA, the CDR3 is TGTGCCAGCAGCGGGGGGGGGTCGAAGGTCGGGGCTTTCTTT.

This chain uses TRBV5-1 with TRBJ2-1; TRBD1 matches at 8 bases. V dropped 3 bases and J dropped 3; count of bases not matched to a gene: 11. Germline CDR1 reads SGHRS; CDR2 reads YFSETQ. The length of the CDR3 is 17 residues. CDR3 sequence (DNA): TGCGCCAGCAGCTCGCCTGGCAGGACAGGGATCTACAATGAGCAGTTCTTC. Encoded protein: CASSSPGRTGIYNEQFF.

The chain links TRBV20-1 to TRBJ2-7, with 12 bases aligning to TRBD1. In germline, CDR1 is DFQATT, CDR2 SNEGSKA (reference sequence). J lost 3 bases, V lost 5 bases, and 14 bases had no gene match. The CDR3 contains 17 residues. CDR3 residues: CSAPAVYRDRGLYEQYF. The CDR3, as DNA: TGCAGTGCTCCCGCGGTCTACCGGGACAGGGGGCTCTACGAGCAGTACTTC.

The chain carries TRBV5-1 and TRBJ2-7; unclear D gene. The germline V gene has CDR1 SGHRS and CDR2 YFSETQ. V lost 3 bases and J lost 5, with 15 bases in between. The CDR3 length is 14 residues. The CDR3: CASSSPGPTNEQYF. CDR3 nucleotide sequence: TGCGCCAGCAGCTCCCCGGGTCCTACAAACGAGCAGTACTTC.

The V and J genes are TRBV12-3 or TRBV12-4 and TRBJ1-5; TRBD1 matches 7 bases. V lost 2 bases, J lost 2 bases, and 6 bases stayed unmatched. The CDR3 is 16 residues long. CDR3 region: CASSLSGGEGNQPQHF. The CDR3 DNA is TGTGCCAGCAGTTTATCAGGGGGAGAGGGCAATCAGCCCCAGCATTTT.

The V call is TRBV4-3, the J call TRBJ2-7; 9 nucleotides line up with TRBD1. The CDR3 is made up of 17 amino acids. Germline values: CDR1 LGHNA, CDR2 YSLEER. Germline trimming cut 0 bases from V and 4 bases from J; bases unmatched to any gene: 10. The CDR3 protein is CASSQDVGTGTGYEQYF. CDR3 in DNA: TGCGCCAGCAGCCAAGATGTGGGGACAGGGACGGGGTACGAGCAGTACTTC.

This clonotype has a handful of counts. The chain uses TRBV7-2 and TRBJ1-5; D gene uncertain. V was shortened by 1 base and J by 5 bases, with 12 bases between the two germline ends. The CDR3 spans 15 residues. The germline gives CDR1 SGHTA, CDR2 FQGNSA. CDR3 loop: CASSLESLRDQPQHF. DNA for the CDR3: TGTGCCAGCAGCTTAGAGTCCCTGAGGGATCAGCCCCAGCATTTT.

This clonotype was picked up many times. The chain employs TRBV10-3 and TRBJ2-3, with 7 positions matching TRBD2. The CDR3 spans 14 residues. Germline CDR1 ENHRY, CDR2 SYGVKD. The J segment lost 3 bases and the V segment lost 6 bases, leaving 6 bases of the junction unmatched. CDR3 in amino acids: CAISLQRETDTQYF. In DNA form, the CDR3 reads TGTGCCATCAGCCTCCAGCGGGAAACAGATACGCAGTATTTT.

The table lists this clonotype with many counts. This sequence joins TRBV27 and TRBJ2-1; TRBD1 agrees at 7 bases. V lost 6 bases, J lost 3 bases, and 8 bases stayed unmatched. The germline gives CDR1 MNHEY, CDR2 SMNVEV (reference sequence). This CDR3 comprises 15 residues. The chain's CDR3 is CASRSLDRSYNEQFF. For the CDR3, the DNA is TGTGCCAGCAGATCCCTGGACAGGAGCTACAATGAGCAGTTCTTC.

The V and J genes are TRBV5-1 and TRBJ2-3, with 10 positions matching TRBD2. V lost 4 bases, J lost 0 bases, and 5 bases stayed unmatched. CDR3 length equals 16 residues. Germline CDR1 reads SGHRS; CDR2 reads YFSETQ. CDR3 amino acids: CASSPGTSVSTDTQYF. CDR3 bases: TGCGCCAGCAGCCCGGGGACTAGCGTAAGCACAGATACGCAGTATTTT.

V is TRBV7-2 and J is TRBJ2-3; TRBD1 might be the D (6 bases). The CDR3 totals 14 residues. Germline V gene data show CDR1 as SGHTA and CDR2 as FQGNSA. The germline V and J ends were trimmed by 5 bases and 2 bases, with 11 bases remaining between them. CDR3 loop: CASSTGHNTDTQYF. CDR3 DNA sequence: TGTGCCAGCAGCACGGGACATAACACAGATACGCAGTATTTT.